The present T cell receptor (beta chain) was sequenced within a study of blood T cells in healthy people across ages. In its sample, this clonotype was seen a few times. Its antigen remains unidentified. Trimming left V 3 bases short and J 7 bases short, with 19 bases between. Germline V gene lookup returns CDR1 DFQATT and CDR2 SNEGSKA (reference sequence). CDR3 length equals 16 residues. Study-wide results and caveats: With donor CMV status unknown, expanded clonotype changes were possibly confounded.

Sample-barcoded 5' priming and a J-beta primer mix drove a second PCR of about 6 to 12 cycles. Every cDNA was tagged by a template-switch adaptor with 12 random nucleotides. One entry per CDR3 protein results from TCRdb running MiXCR on the 5' RACE reads. The repertoire consists of almost 800,000 distinct CDR3 sequences, with about 62% occurring once and the leading ten covering approximately 20%. The chain recombines TRBV20-1 with TRBJ1-6, with D perhaps matching TRBD1 (5 bases). The clonotype was recovered from a man aged 25 to 40 in good health. Input material: blood. In DNA form, the CDR3 reads TGCAGTGCTAGTCGACCGGCAGGGCAGACAAATTCACCCCTCCACTTT. Translated: CSASRPAGQTNSPLHF.